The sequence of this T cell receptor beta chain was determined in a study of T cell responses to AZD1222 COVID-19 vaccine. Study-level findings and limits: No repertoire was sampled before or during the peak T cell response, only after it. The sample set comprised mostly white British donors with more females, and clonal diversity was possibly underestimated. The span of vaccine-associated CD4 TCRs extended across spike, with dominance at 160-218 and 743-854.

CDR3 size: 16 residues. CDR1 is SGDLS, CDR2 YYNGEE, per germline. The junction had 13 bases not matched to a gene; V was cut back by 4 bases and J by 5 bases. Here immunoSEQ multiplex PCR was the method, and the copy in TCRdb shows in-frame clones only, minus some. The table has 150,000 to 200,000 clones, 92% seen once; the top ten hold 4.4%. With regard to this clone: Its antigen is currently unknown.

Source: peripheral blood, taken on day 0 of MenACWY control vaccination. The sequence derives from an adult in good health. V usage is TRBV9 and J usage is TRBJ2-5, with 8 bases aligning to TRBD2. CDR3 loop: CASSPRGGTLGETQYF. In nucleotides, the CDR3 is TGTGCCAGCAGCCCACGGGGGGGGACCCTCGGGGAGACCCAGTACTTC.